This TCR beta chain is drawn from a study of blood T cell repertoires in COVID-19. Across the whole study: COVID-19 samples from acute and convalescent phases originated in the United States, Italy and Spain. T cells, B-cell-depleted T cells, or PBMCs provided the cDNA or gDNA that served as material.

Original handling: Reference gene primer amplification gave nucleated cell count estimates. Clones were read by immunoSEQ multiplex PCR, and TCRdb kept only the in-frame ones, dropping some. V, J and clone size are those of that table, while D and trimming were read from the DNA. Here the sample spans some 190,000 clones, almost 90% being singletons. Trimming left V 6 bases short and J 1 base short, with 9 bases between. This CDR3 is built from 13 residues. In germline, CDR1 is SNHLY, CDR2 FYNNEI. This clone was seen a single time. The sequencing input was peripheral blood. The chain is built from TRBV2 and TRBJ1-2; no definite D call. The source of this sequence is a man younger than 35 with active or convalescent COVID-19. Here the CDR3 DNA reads TGTGCCAGCAGCGAAACAAGTAACTATGGCTACACCTTC. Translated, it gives CASSETSNYGYTF.